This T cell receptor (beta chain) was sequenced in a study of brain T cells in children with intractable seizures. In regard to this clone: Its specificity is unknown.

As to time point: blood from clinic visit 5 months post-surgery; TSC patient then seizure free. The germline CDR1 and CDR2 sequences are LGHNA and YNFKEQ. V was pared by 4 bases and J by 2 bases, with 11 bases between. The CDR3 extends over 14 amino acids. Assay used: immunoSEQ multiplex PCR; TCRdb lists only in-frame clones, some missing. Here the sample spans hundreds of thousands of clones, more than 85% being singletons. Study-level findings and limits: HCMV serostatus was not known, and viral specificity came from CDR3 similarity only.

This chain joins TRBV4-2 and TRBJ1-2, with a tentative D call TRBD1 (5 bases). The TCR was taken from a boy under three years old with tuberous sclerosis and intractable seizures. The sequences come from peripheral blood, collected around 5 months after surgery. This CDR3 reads CASSPDTTNYGYTF. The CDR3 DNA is TGTGCCAGCAGCCCGGACACAACGAACTATGGCTACACCTTC.